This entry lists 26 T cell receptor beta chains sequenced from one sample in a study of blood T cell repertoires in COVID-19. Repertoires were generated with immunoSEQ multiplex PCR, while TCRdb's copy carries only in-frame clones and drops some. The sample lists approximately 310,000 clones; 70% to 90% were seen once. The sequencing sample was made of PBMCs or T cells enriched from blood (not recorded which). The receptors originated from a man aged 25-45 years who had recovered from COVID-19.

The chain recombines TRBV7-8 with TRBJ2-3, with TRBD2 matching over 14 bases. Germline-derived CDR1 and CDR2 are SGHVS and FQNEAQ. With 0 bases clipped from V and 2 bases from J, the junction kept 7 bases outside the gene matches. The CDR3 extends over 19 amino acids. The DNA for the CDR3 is TGTGCCAGCAGCTTAGCGCTGGGACTAGCGGGGGATCCCACAGATACGCAGTATTTT. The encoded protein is CASSLALGLAGDPTDTQYF.

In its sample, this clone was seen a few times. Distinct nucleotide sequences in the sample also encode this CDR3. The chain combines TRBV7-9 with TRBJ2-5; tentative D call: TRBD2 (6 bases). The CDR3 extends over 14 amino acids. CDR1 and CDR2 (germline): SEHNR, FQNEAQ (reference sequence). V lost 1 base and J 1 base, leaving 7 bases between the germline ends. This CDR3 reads CASSLVGGQETQYF. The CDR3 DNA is TGTGCCAGCAGCTTAGTCGGGGGCCAAGAGACCCAGTACTTC.

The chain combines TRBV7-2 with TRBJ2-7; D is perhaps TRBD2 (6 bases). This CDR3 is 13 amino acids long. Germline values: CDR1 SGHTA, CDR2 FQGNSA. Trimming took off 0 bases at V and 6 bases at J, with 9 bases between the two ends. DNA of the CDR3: TGTGCCAGCAGCTTAGCTTCGGAGGGCGAGCAGTACTTC. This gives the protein CASSLASEGEQYF.

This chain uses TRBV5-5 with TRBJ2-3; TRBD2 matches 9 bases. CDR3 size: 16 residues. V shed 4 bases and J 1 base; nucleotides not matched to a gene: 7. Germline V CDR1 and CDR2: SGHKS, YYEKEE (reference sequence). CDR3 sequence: CASSPLAGAGTDTQYF. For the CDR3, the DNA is TGTGCCAGCAGCCCGTTAGCGGGGGCGGGCACAGATACGCAGTATTTT. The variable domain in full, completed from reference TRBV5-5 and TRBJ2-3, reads DAGVTQSPTHLIKTRGQQVTLRCSPISGHKSVSWYQQVLGQGPQFIFQYYEKEERGRGNFPDRFSARQFPNYSSELNVNALLLGDSALYLCASSPLAGAGTDTQYFGPGTRLTVL.

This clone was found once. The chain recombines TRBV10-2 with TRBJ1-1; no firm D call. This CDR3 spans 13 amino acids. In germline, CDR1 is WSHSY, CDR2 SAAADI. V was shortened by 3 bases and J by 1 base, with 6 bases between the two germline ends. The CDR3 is CASSEIWNTEAFF. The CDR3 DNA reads TGCGCCAGCAGTGAAATCTGGAACACTGAAGCTTTCTTT.

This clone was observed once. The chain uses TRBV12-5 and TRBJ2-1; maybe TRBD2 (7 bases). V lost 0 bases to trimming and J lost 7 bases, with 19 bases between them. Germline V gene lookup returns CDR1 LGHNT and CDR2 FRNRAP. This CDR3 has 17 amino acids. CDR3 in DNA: TGTGCTAGTGGTTTGGTACGAGGGGGGGGGCCGAAAAATGAGCAGTTCTTC. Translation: CASGLVRGGGPKNEQFF.

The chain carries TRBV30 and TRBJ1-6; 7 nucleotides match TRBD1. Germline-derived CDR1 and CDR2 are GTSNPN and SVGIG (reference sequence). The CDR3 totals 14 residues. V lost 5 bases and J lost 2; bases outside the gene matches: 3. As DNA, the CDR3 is TGTGCCTGGTCCGGACAGGCCTATAATTCACCCCTCCACTTT. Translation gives CAWSGQAYNSPLHF. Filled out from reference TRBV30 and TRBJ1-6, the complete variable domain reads SQTIHQWPATLVQPVGSPLSLECTVEGTSNPNLYWYRQAAGRGLQLLFYSVGIGQISSEVPQNLSASRPQDRQFILSSKKLLLSDSGFYLCAWSGQAYNSPLHFGNGTRLTVT.

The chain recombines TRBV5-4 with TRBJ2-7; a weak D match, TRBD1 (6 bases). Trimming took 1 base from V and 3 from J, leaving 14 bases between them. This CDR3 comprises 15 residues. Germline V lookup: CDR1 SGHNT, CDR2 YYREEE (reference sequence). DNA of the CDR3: TGTGCCAGCAGCTTGTACCGGGACAACTACTACGAGCAGTACTTC. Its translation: CASSLYRDNYYEQYF.

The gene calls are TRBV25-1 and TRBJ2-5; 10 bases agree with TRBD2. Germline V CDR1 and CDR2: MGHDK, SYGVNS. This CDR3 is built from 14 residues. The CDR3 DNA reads TGTGCTACTGTAGCGGGGGGCCCAGTCGAGACCCAGTACTTC. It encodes CATVAGGPVETQYF.

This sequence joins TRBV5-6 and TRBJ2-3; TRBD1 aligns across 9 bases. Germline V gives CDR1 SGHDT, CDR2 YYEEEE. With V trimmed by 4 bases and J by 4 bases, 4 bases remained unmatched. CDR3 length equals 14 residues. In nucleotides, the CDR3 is TGTGCCAGCAGCCTCGGACAGGGGCCAGATACGCAGTATTTT. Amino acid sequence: CASSLGQGPDTQYF.

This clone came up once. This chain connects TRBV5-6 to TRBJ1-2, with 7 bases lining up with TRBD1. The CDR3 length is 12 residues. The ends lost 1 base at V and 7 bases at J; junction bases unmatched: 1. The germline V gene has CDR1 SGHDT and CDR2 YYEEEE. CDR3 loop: CASSLTGVGYTF. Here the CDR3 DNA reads TGTGCCAGCAGCTTGACAGGGGTTGGCTACACCTTC.

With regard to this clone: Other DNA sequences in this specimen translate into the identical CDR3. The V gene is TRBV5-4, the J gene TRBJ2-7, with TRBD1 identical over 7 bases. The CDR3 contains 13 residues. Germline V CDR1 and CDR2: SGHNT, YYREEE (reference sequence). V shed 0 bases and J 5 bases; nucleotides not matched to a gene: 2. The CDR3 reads CASSLDRGNEQYF. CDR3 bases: TGTGCCAGCAGCTTGGACAGGGGAAACGAGCAGTACTTC.

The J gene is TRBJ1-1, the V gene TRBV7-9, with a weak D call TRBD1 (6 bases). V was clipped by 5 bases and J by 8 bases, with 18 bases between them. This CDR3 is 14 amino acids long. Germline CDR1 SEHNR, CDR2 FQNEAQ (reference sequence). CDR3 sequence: CASSGGGRDVEAFF. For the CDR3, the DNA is TGTGCCAGCAGCGGGGGCGGGAGGGACGTAGAAGCTTTCTTT.

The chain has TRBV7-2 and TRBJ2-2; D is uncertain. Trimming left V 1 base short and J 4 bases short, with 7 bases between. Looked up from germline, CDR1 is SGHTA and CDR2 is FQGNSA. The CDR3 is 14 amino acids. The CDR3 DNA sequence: TGTGCCAGCAGCTTAGGCAGACTCACCGGGGAGCTGTTTTTT. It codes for CASSLGRLTGELFF.

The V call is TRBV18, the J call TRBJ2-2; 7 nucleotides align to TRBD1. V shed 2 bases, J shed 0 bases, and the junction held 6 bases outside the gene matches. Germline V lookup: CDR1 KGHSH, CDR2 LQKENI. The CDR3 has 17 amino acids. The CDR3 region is CASSPDGQEPNTGELFF. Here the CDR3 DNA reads TGTGCCAGCTCACCAGACGGACAGGAGCCGAACACCGGGGAGCTGTTTTTT.

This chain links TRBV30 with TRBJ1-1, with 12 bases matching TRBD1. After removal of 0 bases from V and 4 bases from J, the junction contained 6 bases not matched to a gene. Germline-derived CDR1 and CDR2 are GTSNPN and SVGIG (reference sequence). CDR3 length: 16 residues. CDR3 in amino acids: CAWSVLGQGASTEAFF. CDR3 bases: TGTGCCTGGAGTGTACTGGGACAGGGGGCCAGCACTGAAGCTTTCTTT.

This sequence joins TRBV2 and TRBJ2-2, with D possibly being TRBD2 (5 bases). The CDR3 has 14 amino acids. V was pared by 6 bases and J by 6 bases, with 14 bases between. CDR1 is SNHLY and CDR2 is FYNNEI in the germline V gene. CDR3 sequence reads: CASRDSSVAGELFF. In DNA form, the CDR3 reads TGTGCCAGCAGGGACTCCAGTGTCGCCGGGGAGCTGTTTTTT.

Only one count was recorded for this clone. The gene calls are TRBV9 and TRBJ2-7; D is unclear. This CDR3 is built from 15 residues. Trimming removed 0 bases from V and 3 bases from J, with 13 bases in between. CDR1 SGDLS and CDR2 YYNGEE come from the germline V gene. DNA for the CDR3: TGTGCCAGCAGCGTAGTGGGCAGTCCTCACTACGAGCAGTACTTC. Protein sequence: CASSVVGSPHYEQYF.

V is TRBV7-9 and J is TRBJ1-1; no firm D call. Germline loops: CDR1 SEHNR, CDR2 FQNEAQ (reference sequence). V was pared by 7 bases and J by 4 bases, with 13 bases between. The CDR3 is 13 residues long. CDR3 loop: CASIESVLTEAFF. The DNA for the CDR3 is TGTGCCAGCATCGAGAGTGTACTCACTGAAGCTTTCTTT.

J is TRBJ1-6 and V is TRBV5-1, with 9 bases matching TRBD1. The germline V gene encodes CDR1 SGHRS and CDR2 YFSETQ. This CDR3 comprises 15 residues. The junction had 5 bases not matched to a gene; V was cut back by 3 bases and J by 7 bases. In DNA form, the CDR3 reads TGCGCCAGCAGCTCGGATGGACAGGGGAATTCACCCCTCCACTTT. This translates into CASSSDGQGNSPLHF.

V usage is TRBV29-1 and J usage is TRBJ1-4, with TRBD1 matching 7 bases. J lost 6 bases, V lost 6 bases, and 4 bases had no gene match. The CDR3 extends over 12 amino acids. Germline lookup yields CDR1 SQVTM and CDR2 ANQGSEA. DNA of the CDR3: TGCAGCGTGCGGACAGGATATGAAAAACTGTTTTTT. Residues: CSVRTGYEKLFF.

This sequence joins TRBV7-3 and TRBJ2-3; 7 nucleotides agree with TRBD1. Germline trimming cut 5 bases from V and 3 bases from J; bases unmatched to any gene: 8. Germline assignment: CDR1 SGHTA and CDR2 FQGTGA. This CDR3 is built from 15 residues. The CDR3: CASSPGTVSTDTQYF. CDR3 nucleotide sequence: TGTGCCAGCAGCCCCGGGACAGTATCTACAGATACGCAGTATTTT.

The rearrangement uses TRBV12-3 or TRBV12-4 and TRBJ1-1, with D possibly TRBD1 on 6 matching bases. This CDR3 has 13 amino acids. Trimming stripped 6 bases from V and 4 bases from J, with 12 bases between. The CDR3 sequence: CASSGDRSTEAFF. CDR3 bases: TGTGCCAGCAGCGGAGACAGGTCCACTGAAGCTTTCTTT.

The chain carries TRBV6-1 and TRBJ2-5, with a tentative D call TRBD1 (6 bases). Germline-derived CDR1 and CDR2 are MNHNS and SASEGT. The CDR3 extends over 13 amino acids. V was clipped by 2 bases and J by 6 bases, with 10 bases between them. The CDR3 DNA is TGTGCCAGCAGTGAATACAGGGCACAGACCCAGTACTTC. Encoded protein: CASSEYRAQTQYF.

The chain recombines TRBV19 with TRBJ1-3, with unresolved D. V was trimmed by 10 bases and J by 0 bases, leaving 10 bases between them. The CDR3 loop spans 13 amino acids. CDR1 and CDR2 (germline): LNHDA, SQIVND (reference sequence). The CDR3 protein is CATRRGSGNTIYF. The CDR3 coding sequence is TGTGCCACCCGACGGGGCTCTGGAAACACCATATATTTT.

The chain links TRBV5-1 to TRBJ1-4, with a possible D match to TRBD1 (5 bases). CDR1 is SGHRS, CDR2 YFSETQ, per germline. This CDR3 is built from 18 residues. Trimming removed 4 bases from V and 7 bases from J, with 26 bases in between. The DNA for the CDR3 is TGCGCCAGCAGCCCACAGACAGCGACCCGTGGCTCGCCTGAAAAACTGTTTTTT. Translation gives CASSPQTATRGSPEKLFF.